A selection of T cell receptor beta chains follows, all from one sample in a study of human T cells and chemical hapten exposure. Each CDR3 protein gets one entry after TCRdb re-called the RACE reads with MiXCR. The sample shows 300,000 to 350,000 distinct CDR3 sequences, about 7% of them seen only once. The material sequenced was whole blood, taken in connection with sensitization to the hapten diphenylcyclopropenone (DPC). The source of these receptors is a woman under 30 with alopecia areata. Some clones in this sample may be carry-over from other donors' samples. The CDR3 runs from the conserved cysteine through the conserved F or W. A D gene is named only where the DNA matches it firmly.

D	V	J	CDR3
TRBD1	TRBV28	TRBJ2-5	CASSFSGQGAQETQYF
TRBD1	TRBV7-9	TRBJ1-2	CASSPQGAAYGYTF
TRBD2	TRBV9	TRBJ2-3	CASSLLTQRGRGTDTQYF
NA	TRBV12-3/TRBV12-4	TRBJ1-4	CASSLASNEKLFF
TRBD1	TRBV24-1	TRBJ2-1	CATTRTTGGINEQFF
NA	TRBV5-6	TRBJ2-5	CASSEGQVGETQYF
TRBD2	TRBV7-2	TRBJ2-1	CASSPPPLAGGLSYNEQFF
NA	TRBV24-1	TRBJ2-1	CATSATPFGEQFF
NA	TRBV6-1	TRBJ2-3	CASSEARTTPITDTQYF
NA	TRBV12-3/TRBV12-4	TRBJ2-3	CASSVVNTQYF
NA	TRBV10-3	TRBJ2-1	CAITKADSYNEQFF
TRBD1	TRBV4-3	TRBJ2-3	CASSHLLDRVGTDTQYF
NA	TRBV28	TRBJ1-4	CASSLLFPGGEKLFF
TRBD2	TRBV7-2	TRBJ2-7	CASSAGGLSYEQYF
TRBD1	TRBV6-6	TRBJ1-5	CASSHSTGGLSNQPQHF
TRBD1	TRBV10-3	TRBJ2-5	CASTGGRETQYF
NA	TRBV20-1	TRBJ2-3	CSAKIEPGVTQYF
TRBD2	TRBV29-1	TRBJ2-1	CSAVLAGGPDEQFF
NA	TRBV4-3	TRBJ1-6	CASSQESAGNNSPLHF
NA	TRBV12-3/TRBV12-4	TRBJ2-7	CASSFAQGLEQYF
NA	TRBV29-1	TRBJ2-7	CSVVGRALSYEQYF
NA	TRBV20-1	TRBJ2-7	CSARDSISGSASYEQYF
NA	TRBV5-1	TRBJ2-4	CASSFGGQQAKNIQYF
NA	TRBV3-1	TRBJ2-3	CASSQGQTLKTDTQYF
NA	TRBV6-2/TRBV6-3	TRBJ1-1	CASIAVNTEAFF
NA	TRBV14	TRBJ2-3	CASSPVAAPSTDTQYF
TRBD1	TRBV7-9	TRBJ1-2	CASSLAGGTGSGYTF
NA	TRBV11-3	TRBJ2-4	CASSSGRGNIQYF